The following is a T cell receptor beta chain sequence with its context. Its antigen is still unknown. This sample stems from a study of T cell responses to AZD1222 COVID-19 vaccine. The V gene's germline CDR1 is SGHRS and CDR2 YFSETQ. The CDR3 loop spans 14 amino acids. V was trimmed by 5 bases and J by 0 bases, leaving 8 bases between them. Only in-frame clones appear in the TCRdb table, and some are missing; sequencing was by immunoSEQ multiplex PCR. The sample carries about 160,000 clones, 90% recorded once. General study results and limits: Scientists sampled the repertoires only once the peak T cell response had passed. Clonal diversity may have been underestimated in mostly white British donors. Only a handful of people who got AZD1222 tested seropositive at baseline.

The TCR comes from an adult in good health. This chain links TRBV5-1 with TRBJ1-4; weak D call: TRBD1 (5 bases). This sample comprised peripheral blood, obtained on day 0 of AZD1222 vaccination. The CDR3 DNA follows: TGCGCCAGCAGTGCAGGGACAACTAATGAAAAACTGTTTTTT. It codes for CASSAGTTNEKLFF.